Listed below are T cell receptor beta chains from one sample, sequenced in a study of CD8 T cells in ankylosing spondylitis. Via MiXCR, TCRdb re-called the 5' RACE reads, giving one row per CDR3 protein. The repertoire holds 700,000 to 1,000,000 distinct CDR3 sequences, with around 11% as singletons. Sequencing was done on a sample of blood, either unsorted or a sorted T cell fraction (not recorded which). The receptors come from a male donor with ankylosing spondylitis. Each CDR3 is given with its conserved first and last residue. The D gene is left open where the match is weak. Clone size is shown for a subset of rows, as once, few, many or a class of expanded clone.

CDR3: CATPRERTDTQYF
DNA: TGTGCCACCCCCAGGGAGCGGACAGATACGCAGTATTTT
size: once
V: TRBV2
J: TRBJ2-3
D: NA

CDR3: CASSLATIKNEKLFF
DNA: TGTGCCAGCAGCTTAGCAACAATAAAAAATGAAAAACTGTTTTTT
size: few
V: TRBV7-9
J: TRBJ1-4
D: NA

CDR3: CASSTGQVVPYEQYF
DNA: TGCGCCAGCAGCACGGGACAGGTCGTCCCCTACGAGCAGTACTTC
size: few
V: TRBV5-1
J: TRBJ2-7
D: TRBD1

CDR3: CATSRDYPQNTGELFF
DNA: TGTGCCACCAGCAGAGATTACCCTCAGAACACCGGGGAGCTGTTTTTT
size: NA
V: TRBV15
J: TRBJ2-2
D: NA

CDR3: CSASRLYGYTF
DNA: TGCAGTGCTAGCCGCCTCTATGGCTACACCTTC
size: many
V: TRBV20-1
J: TRBJ1-2
D: NA

CDR3: CASSPAPGQGKDTQYF
DNA: TGTGCCAGCAGCCCAGCGCCGGGACAGGGAAAAGATACGCAGTATTTT
size: once
V: TRBV7-2
J: TRBJ2-3
D: TRBD1

CDR3: CASSYSAVPGDYGYTF
DNA: TGTGCCAGCAGTTACTCTGCCGTACCCGGAGACTATGGCTACACCTTC
size: NA
V: TRBV6-5
J: TRBJ1-2
D: NA

CDR3: CASTRREGANEQYF
DNA: TGTGCCAGCACCCGCCGGGAGGGGGCCAACGAGCAGTACTTC
size: few
V: TRBV2
J: TRBJ2-7
D: NA

CDR3: CSVGGAALDTQYF
DNA: TGCAGCGTTGGTGGGGCGGCCCTGGATACGCAGTATTTT
size: many
V: TRBV29-1
J: TRBJ2-3
D: NA

CDR3: CSARAPFGMSNQPQHF
DNA: TGCAGTGCTAGAGCTCCGTTTGGCATGTCCAATCAGCCCCAGCATTTT
size: many
V: TRBV20-1
J: TRBJ1-5
D: NA

CDR3: CSAIDGTSGQETQYF
DNA: TGCAGTGCTATAGACGGGACTAGCGGACAAGAGACCCAGTACTTC
size: few
V: TRBV20-1
J: TRBJ2-5
D: TRBD2

CDR3: CASSPRQVAYNEQFF
DNA: TGCGCCAGCAGCCCCCGACAGGTAGCCTACAATGAGCAGTTCTTC
size: NA
V: TRBV5-1
J: TRBJ2-1
D: NA

CDR3: CASSVGGEGSDTQYF
DNA: TGTGCCAGCAGCGTAGGAGGCGAGGGATCAGATACGCAGTATTTT
size: few
V: TRBV9
J: TRBJ2-3
D: NA

CDR3: CASIENEDEKLFF
DNA: TGTGCCAGCATAGAAAACGAGGATGAAAAACTGTTTTTT
size: few
V: TRBV2
J: TRBJ1-4
D: NA

CDR3: CAISDSGTGASYEQYF
DNA: TGTGCCATCAGTGATTCCGGGACAGGGGCCTCCTACGAGCAGTACTTC
size: NA
V: TRBV10-3
J: TRBJ2-7
D: TRBD1

CDR3: CASSSSTSNTQYF
DNA: TGTGCCAGCAGCTCCTCAACGTCGAATACGCAGTATTTT
size: once
V: TRBV9
J: TRBJ2-3
D: NA

CDR3: CASSPDLNQPQHF
DNA: TGCGCCAGCAGCCCGGACCTCAATCAGCCCCAGCATTTT
size: many
V: TRBV18
J: TRBJ1-5
D: NA

CDR3: CSGGTGPFSSTDTQYF
DNA: TGCAGCGGAGGGACAGGGCCCTTTTCAAGCACAGATACGCAGTATTTT
size: many
V: TRBV29-1
J: TRBJ2-3
D: TRBD1

CDR3: CASSLTGGVSNYGYTF
DNA: TGTGCCAGCAGCTTGACAGGGGGGGTTTCTAACTATGGCTACACCTTC
size: few
V: TRBV7-2
J: TRBJ1-2
D: TRBD1

CDR3: CASKERRDTGELFF
DNA: TGTGCCAGCAAGGAGAGGCGGGACACCGGGGAGCTGTTTTTT
size: few
V: TRBV7-2
J: TRBJ2-2
D: NA

CDR3: CSARPGTVNYGYTF
DNA: TGCAGTGCTAGGCCGGGGACAGTTAACTATGGCTACACCTTC
size: NA
V: TRBV20-1
J: TRBJ1-2
D: TRBD1

CDR3: CASSSGQGSRKLFF
DNA: TGTGCCAGCAGTTCGGGACAGGGGTCGCGAAAACTGTTTTTT
size: few
V: TRBV12-3/TRBV12-4
J: TRBJ1-4
D: TRBD1

CDR3: CASSYFEYTEAFF
DNA: TGTGCCAGCAGTTACTTCGAGTACACTGAAGCTTTCTTT
size: few
V: TRBV6-2/TRBV6-3
J: TRBJ1-1
D: NA

CDR3: CASSYSKMTGSRYGYTF
DNA: TGTGCCAGCAGTTACTCGAAGATGACAGGGTCCCGCTATGGCTACACCTTC
size: NA
V: TRBV6-2/TRBV6-3
J: TRBJ1-2
D: TRBD1

CDR3: CASRTGAEGTDTQYF
DNA: TGTGCCAGCAGGACGGGGGCAGAAGGGACAGATACGCAGTATTTT
size: few
V: TRBV28
J: TRBJ2-3
D: NA

CDR3: CASTGSGGDTQYF
DNA: TGTGCCAGCACCGGGTCCGGTGGAGATACGCAGTATTTT
size: many
V: TRBV6-1
J: TRBJ2-3
D: NA

CDR3: CSAGRGATQYF
DNA: TGCAGTGCTGGTCGGGGGGCGACCCAGTACTTC
size: NA
V: TRBV20-1
J: TRBJ2-5
D: NA

CDR3: CAWSRVGNQPQHF
DNA: TGTGCCTGGAGTAGGGTAGGCAATCAGCCCCAGCATTTT
size: once
V: TRBV30
J: TRBJ1-5
D: NA

CDR3: CASSVVSGTNTGELFF
DNA: TGTGCCAGCAGCGTCGTTAGCGGTACGAACACCGGGGAGCTGTTTTTT
size: NA
V: TRBV7-2
J: TRBJ2-2
D: NA

CDR3: CSVGTGIKQFF
DNA: TGCAGCGTTGGGACAGGGATAAAGCAGTTCTTC
size: many
V: TRBV29-1
J: TRBJ2-1
D: TRBD1

CDR3: CASTRSYEQYF
DNA: TGTGCCAGCACCCGTTCCTACGAGCAGTACTTC
size: few
V: TRBV6-2/TRBV6-3
J: TRBJ2-7
D: NA

CDR3: CASRVTSGVDTQYF
DNA: TGTGCCAGCAGGGTGACTAGCGGGGTGGATACGCAGTATTTT
size: NA
V: TRBV12-3/TRBV12-4
J: TRBJ2-3
D: TRBD2

CDR3: CSASSSSYTQYF
DNA: TGCAGTGCTAGTTCGTCTTCCTATACGCAGTATTTT
size: many
V: TRBV20-1
J: TRBJ2-3
D: NA

CDR3: CASTLVGVNTEAFF
DNA: TGTGCCAGCACTCTTGTGGGGGTGAACACTGAAGCTTTCTTT
size: few
V: TRBV12-3/TRBV12-4
J: TRBJ1-1
D: NA

CDR3: CASSPGGGQMNTEAFF
DNA: TGTGCCAGCAGCCCAGGGGGGGGACAAATGAACACTGAAGCTTTCTTT
size: NA
V: TRBV11-3
J: TRBJ1-1
D: TRBD1

CDR3: CASSLGPSGPYNEQFF
DNA: TGCGCCAGCAGCTTGGGGCCTAGCGGCCCTTACAATGAGCAGTTCTTC
size: NA
V: TRBV5-1
J: TRBJ2-1
D: TRBD2

CDR3: CSANHREQTQYF
DNA: TGCAGTGCTAATCACAGGGAACAGACCCAGTACTTC
size: NA
V: TRBV20-1
J: TRBJ2-5
D: NA

CDR3: CASSSNQRGYGELFF
DNA: TGTGCCAGCAGTTCGAACCAAAGGGGTTACGGGGAGCTGTTTTTT
size: NA
V: TRBV6-2/TRBV6-3
J: TRBJ2-2
D: NA

CDR3: CASSTRDYTDTQYF
DNA: TGTGCCAGCAGCACCCGGGACTACACAGATACGCAGTATTTT
size: many
V: TRBV5-5
J: TRBJ2-3
D: TRBD2

CDR3: CASSQVGSSGANVLTF
DNA: TGTGCCAGCAGCCAGGTGGGAAGCTCTGGGGCCAACGTCCTGACTTTC
size: few
V: TRBV7-3
J: TRBJ2-6
D: NA

CDR3: CASSSRTSRVRRNTGELFF
DNA: TGTGCCAGCAGCTCAAGGACTAGCCGGGTGAGGAGGAACACCGGGGAGCTGTTTTTT
size: NA
V: TRBV21-1
J: TRBJ2-2
D: NA

CDR3: CASSPRSRVHEQFF
DNA: TGTGCCAGCAGCCCACGAAGCAGGGTCCATGAGCAGTTCTTC
size: NA
V: TRBV7-2
J: TRBJ2-1
D: NA

CDR3: CSARSGIPTYNEQFF
DNA: TGCAGTGCTAGGAGCGGGATTCCCACTTACAATGAGCAGTTCTTC
size: many
V: TRBV20-1
J: TRBJ2-1
D: TRBD2

CDR3: CSARGDRGFEQYF
DNA: TGCAGTGCTAGGGGGGACAGGGGATTCGAGCAGTACTTC
size: NA
V: TRBV20-1
J: TRBJ2-7
D: TRBD1

CDR3: CASSLDGRSTDTQYF
DNA: TGCGCCAGCAGCTTGGACGGGAGAAGCACAGATACGCAGTATTTT
size: few
V: TRBV5-1
J: TRBJ2-3
D: NA

CDR3: CSARDIGDRNYGYTF
DNA: TGCAGTGCTAGAGATATAGGAGACCGTAACTATGGCTACACCTTC
size: NA
V: TRBV20-1
J: TRBJ1-2
D: NA

CDR3: CASSFQGQANTGELFF
DNA: TGTGCCAGCAGCTTTCAGGGACAGGCGAACACCGGGGAGCTGTTTTTT
size: many
V: TRBV7-2
J: TRBJ2-2
D: TRBD1

CDR3: CATSDSRVNEQFF
DNA: TGTGCCACCAGTGATTCTAGGGTCAATGAGCAGTTCTTC
size: NA
V: TRBV24-1
J: TRBJ2-1
D: NA